A selection of T cell receptor beta chains follows, all from one sample in a study of cytomegalovirus exposure and HLA in healthy donors. Sequencing was performed with immunoSEQ multiplex PCR; in TCRdb, only in-frame clones are kept and a portion is missing. The data contain roughly 150,000 clones, roughly three quarters of them seen just once; the ten biggest clones take up around 14%. The source material was PBMCs. The receptors originated from a woman between 40 and 50 years old in good health and CMV-seronegative. The CDR3 runs from the conserved cysteine through the conserved F or W. A D gene is named only where the DNA matches it firmly. Clone size is not always given. Where it is, it says once, few, many or a class for expanded clones.

>TRBV11-1|.|TRBJ1-4|.
TGTGCCAGCAGCTTGAGTGGGCCTACAACTCTGTTTTTT
CASSLSGPTTLFF
>TRBV6-1|.|TRBJ2-5|TRBD2
TGTGCCAGCAGAGGACTAGCTCGGTCAGAGACCCAGTACTTC
CASRGLARSETQYF
>TRBV7-3|many|TRBJ2-7|TRBD2
TGTGCCAGCAGCCACTTTCTCTTAGCGGGGAGCTCCTACGAGCAGTACTTC
CASSHFLLAGSSYEQYF
>TRBV13|.|TRBJ2-7|TRBD2
TGTGCCAGCAGCTTACCGGGACTAGCGGGAGACGAGCAGTACTTC
CASSLPGLAGDEQYF
>TRBV6-1|.|TRBJ1-2|TRBD1
TGTGCCAGCATTACAGGGGTTGGCTACACCTTC
CASITGVGYTF
>TRBV11-3|few|TRBJ2-5|.
TGTGCCAGCAGCTCCTTAACAGTTTTGCGAGAGACCCAGTACTTC
CASSSLTVLRETQYF
>TRBV23-1|.|TRBJ1-2|TRBD1
TGCGCCAGCAGTCAATCAACAGGGGGCGAGAGGTATGGCTACACCTTC
CASSQSTGGERYGYTF
>TRBV11-2|.|TRBJ1-2|TRBD1
TGTGCCAGCAGGACGACAGGGACTGCCGGCTACACCTTC
CASRTTGTAGYTF
>TRBV7-2|.|TRBJ2-1|.
TGTGCCAGCAAGTGGGGCCTGAGAAATGAGCAGTTCTTC
CASKWGLRNEQFF
>TRBV11-3|.|TRBJ1-2|TRBD1
TGTGCCAGCAGCTTAGGGGACAGGGGGCAGAAGGACTATGGCTACACCTTC
CASSLGDRGQKDYGYTF
>TRBV11-2|few|TRBJ2-7|TRBD2
TGTGCCAGCATCCCCGGACTAGCGGGGGGCTTAACCTACGAGCAGTACTTC
CASIPGLAGGLTYEQYF
>TRBV11-3|.|TRBJ2-2|TRBD2
TGTGCCAGCAGCTTAGGTCTAGCGGGAGTCGCCGGGGAGCTGTTTTTT
CASSLGLAGVAGELFF
>TRBV14|.|TRBJ2-5|TRBD2
TGTGCCAGCAGCCGACTAGCGGGAGGGCCAGGAGAGACCCAGTACTTC
CASSRLAGGPGETQYF
>TRBV5-4|.|TRBJ2-3|.
TGTGCCAGCAGCTCCGTAAACGCGTTCCGCACAGATACGCAGTATTTT
CASSSVNAFRTDTQYF
>TRBV25-1|few|TRBJ2-5|.
TGTGCCAGCAGTGCGTCGTCGGCGTTAAGACTACAAGAGACCCAGTACTTC
CASSASSALRLQETQYF
>TRBV5-5|.|TRBJ1-5|.
TGTGCCAGCAGCTTGAGCGACAGTCGAAATCAGCCCCAGCATTTT
CASSLSDSRNQPQHF
>TRBV4-2|.|TRBJ2-7|TRBD2
TGTGCCAGCAGCCAAGGACTAGCGGGAGCCTACGAGCAGTACTTC
CASSQGLAGAYEQYF
>TRBV30|.|TRBJ1-1|.
TGTGCCTGTCCCGGGGGGACCACTGAAGCTTTCTTT
CACPGGTTEAFF
>TRBV28|.|TRBJ2-1|TRBD2
TGTGCCAGCAGTCCCGGACTAGCGGGAGTCGATGAGCAGTTCTTC
CASSPGLAGVDEQFF
>TRBV20-1|.|TRBJ2-7|.
TGCAGTGCCGTGGACTCCTACGAGCAGTACTTC
CSAVDSYEQYF
>TRBV9|.|TRBJ1-5|.
TGTGCCAGCAGCGTAGGTGGCACCAATCAGCCCCAGCATTTT
CASSVGGTNQPQHF
>TRBV6-6|.|TRBJ1-1|.
TGTGCCAGCAAGAACGACAGGATCACTGAAGCTTTCTTT
CASKNDRITEAFF
>TRBV5-1|.|TRBJ2-6|TRBD1
TGCGCCAGCAGGAAGGGACAGGGGAACAACCTATCTGGGGCCAACGGCCTGACTTTC
CASRKGQGNNLSGANGLTF
>TRBV5-6|.|TRBJ1-5|.
TGTGCCAGCAACCTCCAGGCTAGCTATCAGCCCCAGCATTTT
CASNLQASYQPQHF
>TRBV5-5|.|TRBJ2-2|.
TGTGCCAGCAGCGTTCCTGGCCGGGAGCTGTTTTTT
CASSVPGRELFF
>TRBV6-1|.|TRBJ2-5|.
TGTGCCAGCAGTGAAGCCACCCCGGGGTCGGGGGTCAAGACCCAGTACTTC
CASSEATPGSGVKTQYF
>TRBV28|.|TRBJ1-4|.
TGTGCCGCTTCAGGGAATCATGAAAAACTGTTTTTT
CAASGNHEKLFF
>TRBV14|.|TRBJ2-1|TRBD1
TGTGCCAGCAGCCGGCCGGGACAGCTGGGTGAGCAGTTCTTC
CASSRPGQLGEQFF
>TRBV10-3|.|TRBJ2-7|.
TGTGCCATCAGTGAGTCGAGGGAGATCTACGAGCAGTACTTC
CAISESREIYEQYF
>TRBV11-1|.|TRBJ2-3|.
TGTGCCAGCAGCCTTATTCCGGCCCAGGGAACAGATACGCAGTATTTT
CASSLIPAQGTDTQYF